The 26 T cell receptor beta chains reported below all come from one sample, sequenced in a study of Graves' ophthalmopathy and Graves' hyperthyroidism. Investigators amplified TCR beta CDR3 regions from RNA transcripts. Second-round multiplex PCR came after first-round RT-PCR with HTBI primers. TCRdb used MiXCR to reprocess the multiplex PCR reads, holding one entry per CDR3 protein. The table includes 150,000 or so distinct CDR3 sequences, approximately 40% detected once. Material for sequencing was peripheral blood. The origin of the receptors is a man under 40 with Graves' ophthalmopathy.

This clonotype was recorded many times. The chain is built from TRBV14 and TRBJ2-2; D may be TRBD2 (5 bases). CDR3 size: 17 residues. Germline V lookup: CDR1 SGHDN, CDR2 FVKESK. V lost 1 base and J lost 3, with 15 bases in between. CDR3: CASSQVLGDLYTGELFF. The DNA of the CDR3 is TGTGCCAGCAGCCAAGTTTTGGGAGACTTATACACCGGGGAGCTGTTTTTT.

There are many counts of this clonotype. The V gene is TRBV30, the J gene TRBJ1-1, with 11 positions matching TRBD1. V shed 3 bases, J shed 7 bases, and the junction held 7 bases outside the gene matches. Germline V gene sequence: CDR1 GTSNPN, CDR2 SVGIG (reference sequence). CDR3 length equals 14 residues. For the CDR3, the DNA is TGTGCCTGGAGCGCATCAGGGACAGGGGGTGAAGCTTTCTTT. Its translation is CAWSASGTGGEAFF.

This clonotype was seen once. The rearrangement joins TRBV28 to TRBJ2-5, with a possible D match to TRBD2 (7 bases). Germline V lookup: CDR1 MDHEN, CDR2 SYDVKM. V was trimmed by 3 bases and J by 5 bases, leaving 16 bases between them. This CDR3 is built from 15 residues. CDR3 region: CASSFLAEGGETQYF. In DNA form, the CDR3 reads TGTGCCAGCAGTTTCCTAGCGGAGGGGGGGGAGACCCAGTACTTC.

The rearrangement uses TRBV6-1 and TRBJ1-2, with D possibly being TRBD1 (5 bases). Trimming left V 6 bases short and J 6 bases short, with 14 bases between. CDR3 length: 13 residues. The germline V gene has CDR1 MNHNS and CDR2 SASEGT. CDR3 bases: TGTGCCAGCAGAGCTTTACAGGCCAATGGCTACACCTTC. The encoded protein is CASRALQANGYTF.

J is TRBJ2-6 and V is TRBV24-1; no definite D call. CDR1 is KGHDR and CDR2 is SFDVKD in the germline V gene. V gave up 4 bases and J gave up 4 bases, with 10 bases separating them. The CDR3 runs 15 residues. The DNA of the CDR3 is TGTGCCACCAGTGACGTAACTCCCGGGGCCAACGTCCTGACTTTC. The encoded protein is CATSDVTPGANVLTF.

This sequence joins TRBV30 and TRBJ1-6; maybe TRBD1 (5 bases). Germline CDR1 and CDR2: GTSNPN and SVGIG (reference sequence). V lost 2 bases and J 5 bases, leaving 10 bases between the germline ends. This CDR3 comprises 14 residues. In nucleotides, the CDR3 is TGTGCCTGGAGTTCGGGGCGGAATAATTCACCCCTCCACTTT. Translated: CAWSSGRNNSPLHF.

The V and J genes are TRBV6-1 and TRBJ1-2; 12 nucleotides agree with TRBD1. This CDR3 has 16 amino acids. The junction had 11 bases not matched to a gene; V was cut back by 7 bases and J by 5 bases. The V gene's germline CDR1 is MNHNS and CDR2 SASEGT. The CDR3 protein is CASTIPRDRGLYGYTF. CDR3 nucleotide sequence: TGTGCCAGCACCATACCCCGGGACAGGGGGCTGTATGGCTACACCTTC.

This clonotype came up many times. The V and J genes are TRBV30 and TRBJ2-5; D unclear. CDR1 and CDR2 from the germline V gene are GTSNPN and SVGIG (reference sequence). The CDR3 is 12 amino acids. The V gene lost 1 base and the J gene lost 3 bases, with 6 bases spanning the gap. CDR3 sequence: CAWSDLEETQYF. The CDR3 DNA follows: TGTGCCTGGAGTGATTTGGAAGAGACCCAGTACTTC.

This clonotype was found many times. The rearrangement uses TRBV6-2 or TRBV6-3 and TRBJ2-5, with D perhaps matching TRBD1 (6 bases). The CDR3 runs 15 residues. V was cut by 2 bases and J by 4 bases, with 14 bases left in between. The germline CDR1 and CDR2 sequences are MNHEY and SVGEGT. CDR3 sequence (DNA): TGTGCCAGCAGTTACATCACAGGGTCGGGAGAGACCCAGTACTTC. It encodes CASSYITGSGETQYF.

This clonotype has a count of ten or more. The CDR3 bases are TGTGCCAGCAGTTACTCTCGGACTCCACCCCTCACGTACTTC. Residues: CASSYSRTPPLTYF. The chain couples TRBV6-5 to TRBJ2-7, with D possibly matching TRBD2 (5 bases). This CDR3 comprises 14 residues. Germline V gene data show CDR1 as MNHEY and CDR2 as SVGAGI. V was pared by 0 bases and J by 12 bases, with 18 bases between.

The chain links TRBV6-2 or TRBV6-3 to TRBJ1-1, with unresolved D. The CDR3 sequence is 18 residues long. V gave up 4 bases and J gave up 0 bases, with 21 bases separating them. Germline V lookup: CDR1 MNHEY, CDR2 SVGEGT. The CDR3 bases are TGTGCCAGCAGTTCGCCGGGTAGGGTGAATGGGATGAACACTGAAGCTTTCTTT. Protein product: CASSSPGRVNGMNTEAFF.

Many counts were recorded for this clonotype. The chain employs TRBV4-3 and TRBJ2-2, with 7 bases identical to TRBD1. After removal of 0 bases from V and 5 bases from J, the junction contained 6 bases not matched to a gene. The length of the CDR3 is 16 residues. Germline-derived CDR1 and CDR2 are LGHNA and YSLEER. The CDR3 sequence is CASSQDPGGWTGELFF. The CDR3, as DNA: TGCGCCAGCAGCCAAGATCCAGGGGGTTGGACCGGGGAGCTGTTTTTT.

This clonotype was seen many times. This rearrangement joins TRBV30 to TRBJ1-1; D unresolved. CDR1 is GTSNPN and CDR2 is SVGIG in the germline V gene (reference sequence). V lost 2 bases and J lost 1, with 8 bases in between. The CDR3 totals 13 residues. The CDR3 DNA reads as TGTGCCTGGAGTCGTGATAAGAACACTGAAGCTTTCTTT. It is translated as CAWSRDKNTEAFF.

This clonotype was seen many times. The V and J genes are TRBV27 and TRBJ1-1; weak D call: TRBD1 (5 bases). The CDR3 runs to 14 residues. Trimming shortened V by 3 bases and J by 4 bases, and 12 bases separated the two germline ends. Germline lookup yields CDR1 MNHEY and CDR2 SMNVEV (reference sequence). The CDR3 region is CASSFGGFSTEAFF. CDR3 bases: TGTGCCAGCAGTTTCGGGGGGTTCAGCACTGAAGCTTTCTTT.

This clonotype was counted many times. The genes are TRBV29-1 and TRBJ2-7; no firm D call. The CDR3 is 12 amino acids. V lost 6 bases and J 5 bases, leaving 14 bases between the germline ends. Germline CDR1 is SQVTM and CDR2 is ANQGSEA. This CDR3 reads CSVETDFHEQYF. CDR3 nucleotides: TGCAGCGTAGAGACCGATTTTCACGAGCAGTACTTC.

V is TRBV27 and J is TRBJ1-6, with TRBD1 identical over 9 bases. The CDR3 loop spans 16 amino acids. J was trimmed by 9 bases and V by 3 bases; bases with no gene match: 9. Germline V gene lookup returns CDR1 MNHEY and CDR2 SMNVEV (reference sequence). The CDR3 nucleotides are TGTGCCAGCAGTTTCCAAAGACAGGGGGGACGTTCACCCCTCCACTTT. Translating gives CASSFQRQGGRSPLHF.

The chain couples TRBV20-1 to TRBJ1-5; D gene uncertain. Germline V lookup: CDR1 DFQATT, CDR2 SNEGSKA (reference sequence). This CDR3 region has 15 residues. Trimming pared 0 bases from V and 4 bases from J, leaving 13 bases between. The CDR3 DNA sequence: TGCAGTGCTAGAGATGGACGCGAGGTTAATCAGCCCCAGCATTTT. Protein product: CSARDGREVNQPQHF.

This clonotype was counted at least ten times. V usage is TRBV6-1 and J usage is TRBJ2-5; D ambiguous. Germline V gene lookup returns CDR1 MNHNS and CDR2 SASEGT. Trimming left V 2 bases short and J 0 bases short, with 19 bases between. This CDR3 spans 18 amino acids. Written as DNA, the CDR3 is TGTGCCAGCAGTGAATTTGCGGACCCGATATCGTACCAAGAGACCCAGTACTTC. Protein product: CASSEFADPISYQETQYF.

This clonotype was counted once. This chain connects TRBV11-2 to TRBJ2-7; 9 nucleotides agree with TRBD2. V was clipped by 5 bases and J by 2 bases; unmatched bases: 13. The CDR3 has 17 amino acids. The germline gives CDR1 SGHAT, CDR2 FQNNGV. The CDR3: CASSLGVGGRDTYEQYF. In DNA form, the CDR3 reads TGTGCCAGCAGCCTCGGGGTTGGCGGGAGGGATACCTACGAGCAGTACTTC. Full variable domain (rest looked up from reference TRBV11-2 and TRBJ2-7): EAGVAQSPRYKIIEKRQSVAFWCNPISGHATLYWYQQILGQGPKLLIQFQNNGVVDDSQLPKDRFSAERLKGVDSTLKIQPAKLEDSAVYLCASSLGVGGRDTYEQYFGPGTRLTVT.

This clonotype was found many times. V is TRBV30 and J is TRBJ2-5; no clear D gene. Germline V gives CDR1 GTSNPN, CDR2 SVGIG (reference sequence). Trimming removed 4 bases at V and 6 bases at J, with 0 bases between. The length of the CDR3 is 8 residues. The CDR3 region has the DNA TGTGCCTGGAAGACCCAGTACTTC. The encoded protein is CAWKTQYF. Looking up the rest from reference TRBV30 and TRBJ2-5 gives the full variable domain: SQTIHQWPATLVQPVGSPLSLECTVEGTSNPNLYWYRQAAGRGLQLLFYSVGIGQISSEVPQNLSASRPQDRQFILSSKKLLLSDSGFYLCAWKTQYFGPGTRLLVL.

At least ten counts were recorded for this clonotype. The CDR3 sequence: CASSSDTIQYF. CDR3 nucleotides: TGTGCCAGCAGTTCGGACACAATCCAGTACTTC. The genes are TRBV27 and TRBJ2-5, with a possible D match to TRBD1 (5 bases). Germline CDR1 reads MNHEY; CDR2 reads SMNVEV (reference sequence). The CDR3 totals 11 residues. V lost 4 bases and J 10 bases, leaving 10 bases between the germline ends.

This clonotype was detected ten times or more. The chain couples TRBV7-2 to TRBJ1-5; perhaps TRBD1 as D (5 bases). Looked up from germline, CDR1 is SGHTA and CDR2 is FQGNSA. This CDR3 comprises 13 residues. V lost 3 bases and J lost 8, with 11 bases in between. In nucleotides, the CDR3 is TGTGCCAGCAGCTTCAGGATGGGGGAGCCCCAGCATTTT. It is translated as CASSFRMGEPQHF.

This chain connects TRBV29-1 to TRBJ1-1; maybe TRBD1 (5 bases). Germline-derived CDR1 and CDR2 are SQVTM and ANQGSEA. The V end was cut by 0 bases, the J end by 11 bases, with 13 bases between. CDR3 length: 12 amino acids. As DNA, the CDR3 is TGCAGCGTTGAAGATGGGGGGGGTGGCGCTTTCTTT. The encoded protein is CSVEDGGGGAFF.

The chain has TRBV28 and TRBJ1-6; D is possibly TRBD1 (5 bases). From germline, CDR1 is MDHEN and CDR2 SYDVKM. The CDR3 consists of 17 residues. V was pared by 4 bases and J by 9 bases, with 22 bases between. The CDR3 region has the DNA TGTGCCAGCAGTTCCCCCCCTGGGACTTGGGAAGGTTCACCCCTCCACTTT. This encodes CASSSPPGTWEGSPLHF. Together with reference TRBV28 and TRBJ1-6, the CDR3 gives the full variable domain: DVKVTQSSRYLVKRTGEKVFLECVQDMDHENMFWYRQDPGLGLRLIYFSYDVKMKEKGDIPEGYSVSREKKERFSLILESASTNQTSMYLCASSSPPGTWEGSPLHFGNGTRLTVT.

This clonotype has at least ten counts. One end of the junction varies from germline; a read error may be responsible. The chain recombines TRBV25-1 with TRBJ1-1, with D maybe TRBD1 (6 bases). The CDR3 sequence is 14 residues long. CDR1 is MGHDK and CDR2 is SYGVNS in the germline V gene. The CDR3 coding sequence is TGTGCCAGCAGTGGGGTGGGGGCGAACTCTGAAGCTTTCTTT. Its protein product is CASSGVGANSEAFF. Full variable domain (rest looked up from reference TRBV25-1 and TRBJ1-1): EADIYQTPRYLVIGTGKKITLECSQTMGHDKMYWYQQDPGMELHLIHYSYGVNSTEKGDLSSESTVSRIRTEHFPLTLESARPSHTSQYLCASSGVGANSEAFFGQGTRLTVV.

This clonotype was found a few times. The rearrangement links TRBV28 to TRBJ2-7; maybe TRBD1 (5 bases). The CDR3 has 12 amino acids. V shed 10 bases and J shed 2 bases, with 12 bases lying between them. CDR1 MDHEN and CDR2 SYDVKM come from the germline V gene. Written as DNA, the CDR3 is TGTGCCACCCTTGACAGCGCCTACGAGCAGTACTTC. Amino acid sequence: CATLDSAYEQYF.